A selection of T cell receptor beta chains follows, all from one sample in a study of blood T cell repertoires in COVID-19. Clones were sequenced by immunoSEQ multiplex PCR, and TCRdb holds only the in-frame ones, with some missing. The repertoire has around 320,000 clones, nearly 90% of them found once; the top ten carry less than 3.5%. The sequenced material came from PBMCs or T cells enriched from blood (not recorded which). The receptors originated from a woman aged 45-59 years who had been exposed to COVID-19. CDR3s include the opening cysteine and the closing phenylalanine or tryptophan.

V	J	CDR3
TRBV28	TRBJ2-2	CASSSGGSLGELFF
TRBV10-3	TRBJ2-7	CAIKDTLAEQYF
TRBV23-1	TRBJ2-7	CASRTFTGLQTYEQYF
TRBV25-1	TRBJ1-4	CASNRGRDEKLFF
TRBV6-5	TRBJ1-5	CASTKGVARGQPQHF
TRBV15	TRBJ1-1	CATSRVYLGDTEAFF
TRBV7-9	TRBJ1-1	CASSPRWGTHYGTEAFF
TRBV2	TRBJ1-6	CASVETEDSPLHF
TRBV7-9	TRBJ2-7	CASSPRGLYEQYF
TRBV28	TRBJ2-3	CASSPGTSGGASTDTQYF
TRBV27	TRBJ2-2	CASSLSRGVTNNGELFF
TRBV5-1	TRBJ1-6	CASKRQGDSPLHF
TRBV7-2	TRBJ2-2	CASSLVQRSTGELFF
TRBV5-6	TRBJ1-2	CASRRDSNYGYTF
TRBV7-2	TRBJ1-2	CASTRDNRNSGYTF
TRBV19	TRBJ1-5	CASSILGPGGISNQPQHF
TRBV10-3	TRBJ2-2	CAISRAGTVAGELFF
TRBV5-6	TRBJ1-2	CASSLAFGQGVYGYTF